What follows are 5 T cell receptor beta chains derived from one specimen sequenced in a study of technical replicates of blood from a handful of donors. Measured with immunoSEQ multiplex PCR; TCRdb has only the in-frame clones, and not every one. The sample records about 73,000 clones, 85% to 95% being singletons. Specimen: PBMCs. These receptors originate from a human donor in good health. Some clones in this sample may be carry-over from other donors' samples.

As concerns this clone: The sample contains more than one DNA sequence encoding this CDR3. The CDR3: CASSSGQGAYEQYF. CDR3 sequence (DNA): TGCGCCAGCAGCTCGGGACAGGGGGCCTACGAGCAGTACTTC. V gene TRBV5-1 combines with J gene TRBJ2-7; 11 bases map to TRBD1. The V and J ends lost 3 bases and 2 bases, in that order; junction bases with no gene match: 1. Germline V gene lookup returns CDR1 SGHRS and CDR2 YFSETQ. The CDR3 totals 14 residues.

The chain employs TRBV28 and TRBJ1-2; weak D call: TRBD1 (5 bases). Trimming removed 2 bases from V and 5 bases from J, with 12 bases in between. This CDR3 region has 14 residues. Germline V gene data show CDR1 as MDHEN and CDR2 as SYDVKM. CDR3 amino acids: CASSLDSTAYGYTF. DNA of the CDR3: TGTGCCAGCAGTTTAGATTCGACAGCTTATGGCTACACCTTC.

The count of this clone is one. CDR3 protein: CASSSGTGDEQFF. CDR3 coding DNA: TGTGCCAGCTCATCAGGGACAGGGGACGAGCAGTTCTTC. V is TRBV18 and J is TRBJ2-1, with 10 bases fitting TRBD1. With 5 bases clipped from V and 10 bases from J, the junction kept 5 bases outside the gene matches. Germline assignment: CDR1 KGHSH and CDR2 LQKENI. The CDR3 length is 13 residues.

The sample holds a few counts of this clone. The chain recombines TRBV30 with TRBJ2-7; 10 bases map to TRBD2. V trimming: 0 bases; J trimming: 0 bases; junction bases outside the gene matches: 5. This CDR3 has 16 amino acids. Germline CDR1 reads GTSNPN; CDR2 reads SVGIG (reference sequence). CDR3 in amino acids: CAWSVSSSGSSYEQYF. CDR3 nucleotides: TGTGCCTGGAGTGTAAGTTCTAGCGGGAGCTCCTACGAGCAGTACTTC.

The chain's CDR3 is CASSPNRGNYGYTF. DNA for the CDR3: TGTGCCAGCTCACCAAACAGGGGGAATTATGGCTACACCTTC. The rearrangement uses TRBV18 and TRBJ1-2, with 8 bases fitting TRBD1. The junction had 4 bases not matched to a gene; V was cut back by 2 bases and J by 5 bases. Germline CDR1 reads KGHSH; CDR2 reads LQKENI. The CDR3 consists of 14 residues.